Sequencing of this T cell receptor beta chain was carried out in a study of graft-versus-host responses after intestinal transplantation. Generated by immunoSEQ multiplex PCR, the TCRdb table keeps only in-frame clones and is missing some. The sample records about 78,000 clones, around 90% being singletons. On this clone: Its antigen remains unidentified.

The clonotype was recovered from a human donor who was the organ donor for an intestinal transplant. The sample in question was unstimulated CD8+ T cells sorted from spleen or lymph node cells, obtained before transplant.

CDR3: CSAMDSTNTGELFF. The CDR3 DNA follows: TGCAGCGCGATGGACAGCACGAACACCGGGGAGCTGTTTTTT. This chain connects TRBV29-1 to TRBJ2-2, with D possibly matching TRBD1 (6 bases). This CDR3 spans 14 amino acids. Germline-derived CDR1 and CDR2 are SQVTM and ANQGSEA. Between the trimmed V and J ends, which lost 7 bases and 0 bases, there was a span of 12 bases.